The entry that follows covers one TCR beta chain sequence. Its matching antigen is unknown. The CDR3 has 15 residues. Germline assignment: CDR1 SGDLS and CDR2 YYNGEE. Deletions cut 0 bases from V and 5 bases from J, with 11 bases between. This specimen belongs to a study of PD-1 blockade in classical Hodgkin lymphoma. Assay used: immunoSEQ multiplex PCR; TCRdb lists only in-frame clones, some missing. This table has fewer than 90,000 clones, 93% appearing once. Regarding the study as a whole: No one has yet defined what causes the repertoire differences, which may be disease activity or prior therapy. Among the patients, those starting nivolumab under 1 year after ASCT were excluded. The CD4+ diversity rise by C4D1 was clearest in complete responders. The study reported lower baseline TCR diversity in newly diagnosed patients than in healthy donors.

With no exception, relapse followed autologous stem cell transplantation in all patients, and brentuximab vedotin exposure varied. The input for sequencing was peripheral blood mononuclear cells (PBMCs), taken at baseline. The sequence was collected from a human donor with classical Hodgkin lymphoma. The gene calls are TRBV9 and TRBJ2-2, with D possibly matching TRBD1 (7 bases). The CDR3, as DNA: TGTGCCAGCAGCGTAGACCAGGGGGGAACCGGGGAGCTGTTTTTT. Its translation is CASSVDQGGTGELFF.